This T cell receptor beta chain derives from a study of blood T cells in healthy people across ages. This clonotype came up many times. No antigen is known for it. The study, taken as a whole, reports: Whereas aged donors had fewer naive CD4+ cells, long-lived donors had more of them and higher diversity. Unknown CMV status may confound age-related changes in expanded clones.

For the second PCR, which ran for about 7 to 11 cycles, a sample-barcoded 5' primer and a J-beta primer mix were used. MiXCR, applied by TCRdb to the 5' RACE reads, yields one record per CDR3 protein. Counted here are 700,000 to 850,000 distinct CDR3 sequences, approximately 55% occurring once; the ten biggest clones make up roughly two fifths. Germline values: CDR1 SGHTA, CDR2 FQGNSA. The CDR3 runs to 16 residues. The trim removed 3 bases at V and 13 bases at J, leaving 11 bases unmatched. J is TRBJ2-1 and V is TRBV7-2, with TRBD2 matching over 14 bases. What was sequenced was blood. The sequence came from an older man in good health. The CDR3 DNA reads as TGTGCCAGCAGCTTGGGAAGGGGACTAGCGGGAGTCCTCCAGTTCTTC. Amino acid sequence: CASSLGRGLAGVLQFF.